The subject of this entry is one T cell receptor beta chain. No antigen is known for it. The entry originates in a study of PD-L1 blockade in urothelial cancer. Study as a whole: Patients, treated from about 2014 onward, received atezolizumab 1,200 mg intravenously every 3 weeks. Males with bladder-origin urothelial cancer made up about 90% of the 29 patients. General study results and limits: Durable-benefit cases showed more tumor-associated blood clone expansion at 3 weeks.

Every patient provided from 1 to 8 samples, collected pretreatment and on-treatment. Clones were sequenced by immunoSEQ multiplex PCR, and TCRdb holds only the in-frame ones, with some missing. The table shows under 20,000 clones, with about 90% occurring only once. The sample in question was PBMCs, obtained around atezolizumab (anti-PD-L1) treatment. The TCR comes from a man aged 50 or older with urothelial cancer.

The DNA of the CDR3 is TGTGCCAGCACCATTGGAGGGGTGGTGGGTCAGCCCCAGCATTTT. Protein product: CASTIGGVVGQPQHF. The chain recombines TRBV28 with TRBJ1-5; possibly TRBD1 for D (5 bases). This CDR3 contains 15 residues. The V gene lost 7 bases and the J gene lost 6 bases, with 19 bases spanning the gap. Per the germline V gene, CDR1 is MDHEN and CDR2 is SYDVKM.